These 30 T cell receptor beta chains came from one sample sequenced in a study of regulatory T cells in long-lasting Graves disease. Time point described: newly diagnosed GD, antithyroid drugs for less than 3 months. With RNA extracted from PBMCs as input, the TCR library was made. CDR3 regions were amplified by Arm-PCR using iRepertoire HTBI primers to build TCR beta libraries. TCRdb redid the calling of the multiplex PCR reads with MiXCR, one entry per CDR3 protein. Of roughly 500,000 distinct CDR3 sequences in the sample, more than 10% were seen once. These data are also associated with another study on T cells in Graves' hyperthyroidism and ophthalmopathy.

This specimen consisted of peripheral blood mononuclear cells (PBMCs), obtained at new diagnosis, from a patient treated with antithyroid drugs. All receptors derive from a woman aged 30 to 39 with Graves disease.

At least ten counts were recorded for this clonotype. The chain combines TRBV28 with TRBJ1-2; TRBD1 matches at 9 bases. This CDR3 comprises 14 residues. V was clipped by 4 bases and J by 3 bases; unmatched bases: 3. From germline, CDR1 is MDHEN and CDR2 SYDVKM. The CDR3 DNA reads TGTGCCAGCAGTTCGACAGGGGGGTACTATGGCTACACCTTC. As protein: CASSSTGGYYGYTF.

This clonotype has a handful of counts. In DNA, the CDR3 is TGTGCCAGCAGCTCCTGGGGGGGGGCTCTCCCAGATACGCAGTATTTT. Protein: CASSSWGGALPDTQYF. The chain combines TRBV6-2 or TRBV6-3 with TRBJ2-3; D may be TRBD2 (7 bases). Germline V lookup: CDR1 MNHEY, CDR2 SVGEGT. V shed 6 bases and J shed 4 bases, with 20 bases lying between them. The CDR3 is 16 residues long.

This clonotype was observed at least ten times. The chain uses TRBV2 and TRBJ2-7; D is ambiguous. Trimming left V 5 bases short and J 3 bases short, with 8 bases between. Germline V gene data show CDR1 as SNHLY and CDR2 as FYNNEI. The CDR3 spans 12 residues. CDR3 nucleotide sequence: TGTGCCAGCAGTATCTATGACTACGAGCAGTACTTC. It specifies CASSIYDYEQYF.

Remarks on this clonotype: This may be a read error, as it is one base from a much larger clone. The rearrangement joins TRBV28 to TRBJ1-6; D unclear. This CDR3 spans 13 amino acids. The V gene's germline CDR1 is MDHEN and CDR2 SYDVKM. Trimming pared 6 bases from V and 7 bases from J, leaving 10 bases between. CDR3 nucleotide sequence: TGTGCCAGCAGGCCCGTGGAGAATTCACCCCTCCACTTT. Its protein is CASRPVENSPLHF. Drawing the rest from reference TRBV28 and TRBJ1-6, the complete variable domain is DVKVTQSSRYLVKRTGEKVFLECVQDMDHENMFWYRQDPGLGLRLIYFSYDVKMKEKGDIPEGYSVSREKKERFSLILESASTNQTSMYLCASRPVENSPLHFGNGTRLTVT.

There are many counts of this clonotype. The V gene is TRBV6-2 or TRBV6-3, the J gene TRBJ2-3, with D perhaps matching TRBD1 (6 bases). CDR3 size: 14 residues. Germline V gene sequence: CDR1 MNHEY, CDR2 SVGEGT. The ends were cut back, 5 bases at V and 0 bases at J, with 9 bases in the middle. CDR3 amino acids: CASSVGHSTDTQYF. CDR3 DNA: TGTGCCAGCAGTGTGGGACACAGCACAGATACGCAGTATTTT.

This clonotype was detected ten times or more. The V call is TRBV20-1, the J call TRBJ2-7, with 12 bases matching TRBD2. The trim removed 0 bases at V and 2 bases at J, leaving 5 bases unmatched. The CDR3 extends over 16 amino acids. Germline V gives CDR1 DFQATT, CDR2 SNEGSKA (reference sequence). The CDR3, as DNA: TGCAGTGCTAGAGACTTGACTAGCGGGAGCCCCTACGAGCAGTACTTC. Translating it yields CSARDLTSGSPYEQYF.

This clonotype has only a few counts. CDR3 residues: CASSVLAGTYNEQFF. The CDR3 bases are TGTGCCAGCAGCGTCTTAGCGGGAACCTACAATGAGCAGTTCTTC. J is TRBJ2-1 and V is TRBV7-3, with 8 bases matching TRBD2. V shed 5 bases, J shed 2 bases, and the junction held 5 bases outside the gene matches. The CDR3 totals 15 residues. Looked up from germline, CDR1 is SGHTA and CDR2 is FQGTGA.

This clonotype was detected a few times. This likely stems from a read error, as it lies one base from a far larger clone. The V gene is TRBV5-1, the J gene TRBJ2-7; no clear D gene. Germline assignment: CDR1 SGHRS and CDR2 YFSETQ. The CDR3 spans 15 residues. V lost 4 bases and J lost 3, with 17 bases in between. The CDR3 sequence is CASSQDRAPIYEQYF. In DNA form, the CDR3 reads TGCGCCAGCAGCCAAGATCGGGCCCCGATCTACGAGCAGTACTTC.

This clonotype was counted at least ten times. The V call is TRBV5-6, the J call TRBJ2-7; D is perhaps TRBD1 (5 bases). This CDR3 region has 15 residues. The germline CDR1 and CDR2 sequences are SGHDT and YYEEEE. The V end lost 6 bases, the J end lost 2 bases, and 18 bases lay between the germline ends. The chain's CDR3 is CASIGPTVPPYEQYF. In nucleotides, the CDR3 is TGTGCCAGCATCGGTCCGACAGTCCCTCCCTACGAGCAGTACTTC. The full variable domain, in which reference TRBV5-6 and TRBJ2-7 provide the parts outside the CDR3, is DAGVTQSPTHLIKTRGQQVTLRCSPKSGHDTVSWYQQALGQGPQFIFQYYEEEERQRGNFPDRFSGHQFPNYSSELNVNALLLGDSALYLCASIGPTVPPYEQYFGPGTRLTVT.

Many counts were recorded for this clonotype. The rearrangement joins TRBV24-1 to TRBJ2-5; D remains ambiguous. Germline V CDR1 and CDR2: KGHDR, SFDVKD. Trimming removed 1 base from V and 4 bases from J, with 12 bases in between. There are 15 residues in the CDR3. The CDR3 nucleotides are TGTGCCACCAGTGATTTCAAGGGAAGTGGAGAGACCCAGTACTTC. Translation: CATSDFKGSGETQYF.

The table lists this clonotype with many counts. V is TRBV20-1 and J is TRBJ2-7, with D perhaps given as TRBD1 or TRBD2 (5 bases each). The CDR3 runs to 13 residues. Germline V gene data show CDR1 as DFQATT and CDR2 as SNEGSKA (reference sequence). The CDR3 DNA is TGCAGCGCCCACCGGGACGGATCCTACGAGCAGTACTTC. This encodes CSAHRDGSYEQYF.

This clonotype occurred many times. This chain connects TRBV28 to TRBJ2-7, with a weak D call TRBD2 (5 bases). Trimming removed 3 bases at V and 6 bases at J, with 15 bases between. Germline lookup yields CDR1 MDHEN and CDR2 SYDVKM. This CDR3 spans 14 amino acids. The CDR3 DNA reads TGTGCCAGCAGTTTCCCTAGCCGGTCCGTCGAGCAGTACTTC. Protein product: CASSFPSRSVEQYF.

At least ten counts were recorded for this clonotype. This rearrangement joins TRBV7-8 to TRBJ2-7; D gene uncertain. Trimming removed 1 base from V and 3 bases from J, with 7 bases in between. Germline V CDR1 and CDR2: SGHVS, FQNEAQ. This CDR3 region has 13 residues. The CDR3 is CASSLGPNYEQYF. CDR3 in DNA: TGTGCCAGCAGCTTAGGGCCCAACTACGAGCAGTACTTC.

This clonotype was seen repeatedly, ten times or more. CDR3 sequence (DNA): TGCGCCAGCAGCTTTGGACAGAGGGGGACCCAGTACTTC. This translates into CASSFGQRGTQYF. The chain is built from TRBV5-1 and TRBJ2-5, with D maybe TRBD1 (6 bases). V was shortened by 2 bases and J by 7 bases, with 12 bases between the two germline ends. Germline values: CDR1 SGHRS, CDR2 YFSETQ. This CDR3 region has 13 residues.

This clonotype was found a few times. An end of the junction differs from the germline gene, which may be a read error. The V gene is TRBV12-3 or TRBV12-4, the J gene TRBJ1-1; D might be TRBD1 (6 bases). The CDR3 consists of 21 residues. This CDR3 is CASSLGGGYFTARGAVTEAFF. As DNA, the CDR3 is TGTGCCAGCAGCTTAGGGGGGGGATACTTTACCGCGCGGGGGGCCGTCACTGAAGCTTTCTTT.

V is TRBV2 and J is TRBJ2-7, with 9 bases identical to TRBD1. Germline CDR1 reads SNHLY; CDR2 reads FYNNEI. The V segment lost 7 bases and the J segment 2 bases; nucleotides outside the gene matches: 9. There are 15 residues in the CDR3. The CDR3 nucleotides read TGTGCCAGCACAATGGCAGGACAGGGGCCCTACGAGCAGTACTTC. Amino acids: CASTMAGQGPYEQYF. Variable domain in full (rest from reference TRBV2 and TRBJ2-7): EPEVTQTPSHQVTQMGQEVILRCVPISNHLYFYWYRQILGQKVEFLVSFYNNEISEKSEIFDDQFSVERPDGSNFTLKIRSTKLEDSAMYFCASTMAGQGPYEQYFGPGTRLTVT.

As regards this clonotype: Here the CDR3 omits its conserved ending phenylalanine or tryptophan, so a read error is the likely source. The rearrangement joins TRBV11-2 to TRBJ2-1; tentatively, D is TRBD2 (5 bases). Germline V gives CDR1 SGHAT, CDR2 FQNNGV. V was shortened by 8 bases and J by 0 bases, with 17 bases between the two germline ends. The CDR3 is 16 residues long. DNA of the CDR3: TGTGCCAGCGGCCTACGACTGGGGAGCTCCTACAATGAGCAGTTCTTG. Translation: CASGLRLGSSYNEQFL.

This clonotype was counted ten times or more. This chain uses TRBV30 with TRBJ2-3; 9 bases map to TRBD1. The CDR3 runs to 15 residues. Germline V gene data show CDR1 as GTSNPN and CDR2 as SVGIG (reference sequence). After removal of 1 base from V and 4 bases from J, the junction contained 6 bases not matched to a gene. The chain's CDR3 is CAWSGGQGSPDTQYF. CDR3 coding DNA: TGTGCCTGGAGTGGGGGACAGGGCTCCCCAGATACGCAGTATTTT.

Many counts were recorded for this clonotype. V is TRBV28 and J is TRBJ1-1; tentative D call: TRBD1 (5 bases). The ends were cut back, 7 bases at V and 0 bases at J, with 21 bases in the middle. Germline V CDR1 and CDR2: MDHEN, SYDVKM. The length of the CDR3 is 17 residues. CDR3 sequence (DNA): TGTGCCAGCACCCTCTTGGGGGGTACAGGAGTGAACACTGAAGCTTTCTTT. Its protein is CASTLLGGTGVNTEAFF. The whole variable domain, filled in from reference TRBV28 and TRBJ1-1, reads DVKVTQSSRYLVKRTGEKVFLECVQDMDHENMFWYRQDPGLGLRLIYFSYDVKMKEKGDIPEGYSVSREKKERFSLILESASTNQTSMYLCASTLLGGTGVNTEAFFGQGTRLTVV.

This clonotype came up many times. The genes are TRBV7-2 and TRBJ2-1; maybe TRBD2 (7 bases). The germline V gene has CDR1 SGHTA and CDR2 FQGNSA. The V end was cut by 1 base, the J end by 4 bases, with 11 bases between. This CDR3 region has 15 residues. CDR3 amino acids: CASSLGGGGYNEQFF. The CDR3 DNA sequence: TGTGCCAGCAGCTTAGGGGGAGGGGGTTACAATGAGCAGTTCTTC.

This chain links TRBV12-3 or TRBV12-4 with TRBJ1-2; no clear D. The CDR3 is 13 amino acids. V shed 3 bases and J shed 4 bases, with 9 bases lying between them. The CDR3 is CASSFPGFYGYTF. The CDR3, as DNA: TGTGCCAGCAGTTTTCCCGGCTTCTATGGCTACACCTTC.

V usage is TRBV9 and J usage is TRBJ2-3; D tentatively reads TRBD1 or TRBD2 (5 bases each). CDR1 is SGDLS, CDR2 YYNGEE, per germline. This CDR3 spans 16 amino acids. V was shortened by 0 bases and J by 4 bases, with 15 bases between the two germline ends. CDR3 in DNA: TGTGCCAGCAGCGTAGGCGGCTGGATGGGGGCAGATACGCAGTATTTT. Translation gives CASSVGGWMGADTQYF.

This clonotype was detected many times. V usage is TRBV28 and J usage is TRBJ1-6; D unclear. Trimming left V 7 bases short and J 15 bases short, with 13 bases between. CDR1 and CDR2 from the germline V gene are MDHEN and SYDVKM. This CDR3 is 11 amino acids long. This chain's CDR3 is CASTATGFLHF. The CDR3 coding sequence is TGTGCCAGCACCGCCACTGGGTTCCTCCACTTT.

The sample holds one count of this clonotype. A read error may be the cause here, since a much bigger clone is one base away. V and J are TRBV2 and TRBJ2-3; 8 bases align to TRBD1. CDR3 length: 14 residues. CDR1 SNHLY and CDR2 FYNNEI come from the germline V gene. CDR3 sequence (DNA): TGTGTCAGCGCCCGGGACAGGAGCACAGATACGCAGTATTTT. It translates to CVSARDRSTDTQYF.

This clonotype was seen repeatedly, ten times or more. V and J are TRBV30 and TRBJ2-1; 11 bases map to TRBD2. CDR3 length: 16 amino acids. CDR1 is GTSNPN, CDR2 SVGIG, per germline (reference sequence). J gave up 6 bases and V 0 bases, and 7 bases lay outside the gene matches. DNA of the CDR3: TGTGCCTGGAGTGTACCGGGACTAGCGGTTCTCAATGAGCAGTTCTTC. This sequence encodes CAWSVPGLAVLNEQFF.

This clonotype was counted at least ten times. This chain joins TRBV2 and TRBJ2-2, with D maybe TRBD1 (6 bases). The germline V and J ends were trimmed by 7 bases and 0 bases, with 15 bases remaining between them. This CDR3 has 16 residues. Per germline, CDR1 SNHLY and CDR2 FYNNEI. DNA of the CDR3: TGTGCCAGCAACCCGACAGGCCTTGCGAACACCGGGGAGCTGTTTTTT. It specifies CASNPTGLANTGELFF.

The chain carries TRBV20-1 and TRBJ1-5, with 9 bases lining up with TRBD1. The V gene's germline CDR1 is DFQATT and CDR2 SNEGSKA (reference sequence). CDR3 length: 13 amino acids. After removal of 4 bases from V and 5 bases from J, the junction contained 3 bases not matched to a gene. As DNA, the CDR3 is TGCAGTGCTACGGGACAGGGTTATCAGCCCCAGCATTTT. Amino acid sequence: CSATGQGYQPQHF.

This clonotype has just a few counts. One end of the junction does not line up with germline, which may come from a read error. The CDR3 coding sequence is TGCAGTGCTAGAGATCTAGCGGACCCCCATATGTCCTACGAGCGGTACTTC. Translated: CSARDLADPHMSYERYF. The V call is TRBV20-1, the J call TRBJ2-7; the match to TRBD2 covers 7 bases. Germline V gene data show CDR1 as DFQATT and CDR2 as SNEGSKA (reference sequence). The CDR3 extends over 17 amino acids.

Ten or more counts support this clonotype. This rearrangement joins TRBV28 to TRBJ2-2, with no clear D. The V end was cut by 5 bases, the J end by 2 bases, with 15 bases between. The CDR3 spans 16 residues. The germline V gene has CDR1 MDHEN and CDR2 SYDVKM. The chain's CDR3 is CASSHLVDLNTGELFF. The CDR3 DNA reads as TGTGCCAGCAGTCACCTCGTCGACCTAAACACCGGGGAGCTGTTTTTT.

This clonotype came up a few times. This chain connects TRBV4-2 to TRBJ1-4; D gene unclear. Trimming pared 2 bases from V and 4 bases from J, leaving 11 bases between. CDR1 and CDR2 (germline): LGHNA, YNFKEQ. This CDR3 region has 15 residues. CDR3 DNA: TGTGCCAGCAGCCAAATACAGCTTAGTAATGAAAAACTGTTTTTT. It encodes CASSQIQLSNEKLFF.